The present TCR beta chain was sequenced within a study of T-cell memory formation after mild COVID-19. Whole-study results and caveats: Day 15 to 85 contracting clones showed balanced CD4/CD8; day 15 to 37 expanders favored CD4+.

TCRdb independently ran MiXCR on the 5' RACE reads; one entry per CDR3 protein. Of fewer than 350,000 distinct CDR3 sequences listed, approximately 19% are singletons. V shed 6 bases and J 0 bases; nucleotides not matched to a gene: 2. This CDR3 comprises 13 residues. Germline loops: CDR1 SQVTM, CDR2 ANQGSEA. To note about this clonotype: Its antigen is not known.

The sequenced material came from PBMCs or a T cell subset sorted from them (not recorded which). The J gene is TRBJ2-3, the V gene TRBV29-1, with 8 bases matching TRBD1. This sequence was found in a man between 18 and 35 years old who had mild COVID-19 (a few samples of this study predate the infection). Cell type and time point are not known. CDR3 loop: CSVRQGSTDTQYF. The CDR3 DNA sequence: TGCAGCGTCCGACAGGGGAGCACAGATACGCAGTATTTT.